This paragraph reports one T cell receptor (beta chain). As yet, its antigen is unknown. The data were taken from a study of identifying expanded T cells in peripheral blood. General study points: Differentially abundant clones: about 1.3 between replicates, 16.4 at approximately 13 days, less than 25 at four.

V gave up 2 bases and J gave up 5 bases, with 6 bases separating them. Germline loops: CDR1 SGHRS, CDR2 YFSETQ. The CDR3 totals 12 residues. Sequencing was performed with immunoSEQ multiplex PCR; in TCRdb, only in-frame clones are kept and a portion is missing. The table has some 54,000 clones, around 82% seen once. The sequence derives from a person between 18 and 69 years old in good health. What was sequenced was blood. V usage is TRBV5-1 and J usage is TRBJ2-3; the D gene is possibly TRBD2 (5 bases). The CDR3 is CASSLEGDTQYF. In DNA, the CDR3 is TGCGCCAGCAGCTTAGAGGGAGATACGCAGTATTTT.